The rows below give T cell receptor beta chains drawn from one sample of a study of blood T cell repertoires in COVID-19. Data came from immunoSEQ multiplex PCR; TCRdb stores just in-frame clones and leaves some out. The sample consists of roughly 70,000 clones, more than 60% of them appearing once. Sequencing input: peripheral blood. Source of these receptors: a man between 60 and 75 years old with acute or convalescent COVID-19. Both conserved end residues are part of each CDR3. A D gene is named only where the DNA matches it firmly. Some rows have no size entry. The others give once, few or many, or a class for an expanded clone.

V,J,size,D,DNA,CDR3
TRBV25-1,TRBJ2-3,.,TRBD2,TGTGCCAGCAGTGACCAGAGTGGGCTAGCGGGCCCAGATACGCAGTATTTT,CASSDQSGLAGPDTQYF
TRBV5-6,TRBJ2-4,.,TRBD1,TGTGCCAGCAGCCGGGACAGAAACATTCAGTACTTC,CASSRDRNIQYF
TRBV6-2/TRBV6-3,TRBJ1-6,.,.,TGTGCCAGCAGTTACTCGGCCGGGAGTTTTAGTTCACCCCTCCACTTT,CASSYSAGSFSSPLHF
TRBV29-1,TRBJ2-7,few,.,TGCAGCGTTCAAAAGGAGGGATTCTACGAGCAGTACTTC,CSVQKEGFYEQYF
TRBV5-4,TRBJ2-2,.,TRBD2,TGTGCCAGCAGCTCCGGGACTAGCGGGGTGATCACCGGGGAGCTGTTTTTT,CASSSGTSGVITGELFF
TRBV28,TRBJ2-7,.,TRBD1,TGTGCCAGCACCTATAATTCAGGGGGCGAGCAGTACTTC,CASTYNSGGEQYF
TRBV23-1,TRBJ2-2,.,.,TGCGCCAGCAGACAAGGAGGACCCACCACGTCGGGCGGGGAGCTGTTTTTT,CASRQGGPTTSGGELFF
TRBV5-1,TRBJ1-1,.,.,TGCGCCAGCAGCTTGGGGTCCGGGAGGACTGAAGCTTTCTTT,CASSLGSGRTEAFF
TRBV19,TRBJ1-3,once,.,TGTGCCAGTAACGTGGGGGGGGGCGACCCTGGAAACACCATATATTTT,CASNVGGGDPGNTIYF
TRBV11-1,TRBJ2-5,.,.,TGTGCCAGCAGCTTAGGCGGTGAATCACAAGAGACCCAGTACTTC,CASSLGGESQETQYF
TRBV11-2,TRBJ2-5,.,TRBD2,TGTGCCAGCAGCTTACGGGGGGGCCCCTTTCAAGAGACCCAGTACTTC,CASSLRGGPFQETQYF
TRBV5-5,TRBJ1-6,.,.,TGTGCCAGCAGGAAAACGAGCTCCTATAATTCACCCCTCCACTTT,CASRKTSSYNSPLHF
TRBV15,TRBJ2-5,many,TRBD1,TGTGCCACCAGCAGGGGACAGTCGGGGAAGACCCAGTACTTC,CATSRGQSGKTQYF
TRBV7-8,TRBJ1-1,many,.,TGTGCCAGCAGCTTAGGGTCCGGGACAAGTTACACTGAAGCTTTCTTT,CASSLGSGTSYTEAFF
TRBV7-2,TRBJ1-1,.,.,TGTGCCAGCAGTCGGACAGTGAACACTGAAGCTTTCTTT,CASSRTVNTEAFF
TRBV7-3,TRBJ2-2,few,.,TGTGCCAGCAGCTCCCAGACAGGGAACACCGGGGAGCTGTTTTTT,CASSSQTGNTGELFF
TRBV7-3,TRBJ2-5,.,TRBD2,TGTGCCAGCAGCCCGGGACTAGCGGAAGAGACCCAGTACTTC,CASSPGLAEETQYF
TRBV14,TRBJ2-4,many,.,TGTGCCAGCAGCCAAGCTCTCGGGGTTTCTACCAAAAACATTCAGTACTTC,CASSQALGVSTKNIQYF
TRBV3-1/TRBV3-2,TRBJ2-1,once,.,TGTGCCAGCAGCCAAGTCCAAGCGCGCTCCTACAATGAGCAGTTCTTC,CASSQVQARSYNEQFF
TRBV3-1/TRBV3-2,TRBJ2-1,few,TRBD2,TGTGCCAGCAGCCAAGATAGCGGGGATTACAATGAGCAGTTCTTC,CASSQDSGDYNEQFF
TRBV6-5,TRBJ1-2,.,.,TGTGCCAGCAGTTTGGCGGGGGATGGCTACACCTTC,CASSLAGDGYTF
TRBV5-1,TRBJ1-3,once,TRBD1,TGCGCCAGCAGCCGGGACAGCCTAAACTCTGGAAACACCATATATTTT,CASSRDSLNSGNTIYF
TRBV5-1,TRBJ2-7,.,TRBD1,TGCGCCAGCAGCTTGGCCGGGGACAGGGGGCAAGAGCAGTACTTC,CASSLAGDRGQEQYF
TRBV28,TRBJ2-3,once,.,TGTGCCAGCAGGTCTACAGATACGCAGTATTTT,CASRSTDTQYF
TRBV4-2,TRBJ1-1,.,.,TGTGCCAGCAGCCAAGATTATTTCAGGGACACTGAAGCTTTCTTT,CASSQDYFRDTEAFF